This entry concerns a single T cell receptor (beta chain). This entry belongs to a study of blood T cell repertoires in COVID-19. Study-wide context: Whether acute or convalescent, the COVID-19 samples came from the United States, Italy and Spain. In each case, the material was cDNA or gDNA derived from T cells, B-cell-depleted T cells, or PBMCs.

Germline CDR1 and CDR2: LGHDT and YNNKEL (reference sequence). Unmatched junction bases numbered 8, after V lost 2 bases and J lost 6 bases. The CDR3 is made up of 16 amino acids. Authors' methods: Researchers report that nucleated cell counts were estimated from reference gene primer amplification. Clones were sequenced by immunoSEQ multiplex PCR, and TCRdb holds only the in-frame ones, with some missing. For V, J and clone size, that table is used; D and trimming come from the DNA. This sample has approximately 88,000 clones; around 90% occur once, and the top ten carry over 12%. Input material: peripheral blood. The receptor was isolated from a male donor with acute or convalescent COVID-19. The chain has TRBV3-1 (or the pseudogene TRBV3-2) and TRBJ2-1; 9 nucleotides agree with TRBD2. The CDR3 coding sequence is TGTGCCAGCAGCCAAAGGAAGACTAGCGGTCTCAATGAGCAGTTCTTC. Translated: CASSQRKTSGLNEQFF.